This T cell receptor beta chain was observed in a study of T cells in narcolepsy. The overall study: Donors had narcolepsy type 1 or type 2, or were healthy controls. Study-wide results and limits: HCRT-specific and TRIB2-specific autoreactive clonotypes appeared among same-patient CSF and blood CD4+ clonotypes. Autoreactive clone sequences were missing from some blood memory CD4+ repertoires.

TCRdb's copy holds only in-frame clones and misses some; the assay was immunoSEQ multiplex PCR. The table has around 39,000 clones, approximately 86% seen once. Worth noting for this clone: The antigen is not known. The germline gene is not matched at one end of the junction; a read error may be the cause. In the same sample, other DNA sequences code for this CDR3.

The source is a human donor with narcolepsy. The source material was CD45RA- memory CD4+ T cells from PBMCs.

CDR3 bases: TGTGCCAGCCATCCGCATGGCGCCAATCAGCCCCAGCACTTT. Translated, it gives CASHPHGANQPQHF. V usage is TRBV27 and J usage is TRBJ1-5; D is undetermined. This CDR3 is 14 amino acids long. The germline CDR1 and CDR2 sequences are MNHEY and SMNVEV (reference sequence).